This T cell receptor (beta chain) originates from a study of blood T cells in healthy people across ages. The authors ran a second PCR of about 6 to 12 cycles using a sample-barcoded 5' primer and a J-beta primer mix. Via MiXCR, TCRdb re-called the 5' RACE reads, giving one row per CDR3 protein. The sample contains about 720,000 distinct CDR3 sequences, about a fifth of which appear only once. This clonotype was recorded a few times. The CDR3 extends over 12 amino acids. Trimming pared 6 bases from V and 4 bases from J, leaving 11 bases between. Germline V gene data show CDR1 as SQVTM and CDR2 as ANQGSEA. Total RNA extraction produced at least 5 micrograms (per sample) for the study.

What was sequenced was blood. This TCR was sampled from a man aged 65-85 years in good health. The chain employs TRBV29-1 and TRBJ2-3; D might be TRBD1 (6 bases). The CDR3 coding sequence is TGCAGCGTAGTCAGGGGTTCAGATACGCAGTATTTT. The encoded protein is CSVVRGSDTQYF.